What follows is one T cell receptor (beta chain) and its context. These data originate in a study of blood T cell repertoires in COVID-19. The assay was immunoSEQ multiplex PCR, and TCRdb's table has in-frame clones only and misses some. The sample lists about 140,000 clones; about 87% were seen once. The CDR3 runs 14 residues. The germline V and J ends were trimmed by 0 bases and 5 bases, with 11 bases remaining between them. Looked up from germline, CDR1 is SGHRS and CDR2 is YFSETQ. The sample comprised peripheral blood. The TCR was taken from a woman aged 40 to 50 with acute or convalescent COVID-19. The chain has TRBV5-1 and TRBJ1-1; the D gene is possibly TRBD1 (5 bases). The CDR3 loop reads CASSLVGASTEAFF. The CDR3 DNA sequence: TGCGCCAGCAGCTTGGTAGGGGCGAGTACTGAAGCTTTCTTT.